These T cell receptor beta chains were read from a single sample in a study of long-term antiretroviral therapy in people with HIV. Profiled with immunoSEQ multiplex PCR; TCRdb holds only in-frame clones, not every one. Among some 20,000 clones listed, 80% were seen once. This sample comprised unsorted PBMCs, obtained 2.9 years after starting antiretroviral therapy. The source is a woman in her 30s with HIV. The CDR3 runs from the conserved cysteine through the conserved F or W. A D gene is named only where the DNA matches it firmly. Clone size, where shown, is once, few, many, or a class for clones that have expanded.

d_call clone_size j_call v_call cdr3_nt cdr3_aa
. once TRBJ2-7 TRBV6-1 TGTGCCAGCAGTGAAGATGGGGAATTGAGCTCCTACGAGCAGTACTTC CASSEDGELSSYEQYF
. . TRBJ1-4 TRBV7-6 TGTGCCAGCAGCTCACAGCGAATTAATGAAAAACTGTTTTTT CASSSQRINEKLFF
TRBD2 . TRBJ2-3 TRBV7-9 TGTGCCAGCAGCACCCAACGGGGGGTCACAGATACGCAGTATTTT CASSTQRGVTDTQYF
TRBD1 . TRBJ1-1 TRBV5-1 TGCGCCAGCAGCCAGACAGGGGACCTGAACACTGAAGCTTTCTTT CASSQTGDLNTEAFF
TRBD1 . TRBJ1-3 TRBV28 TGTGCCAGCAGTTTATCAGGGGGTGCGGACACCATATATTTT CASSLSGGADTIYF
. once TRBJ1-4 TRBV7-2 TGTGCCAGCAGCCGTGACAGTAAAGCTAATGAAAAACTGTTTTTT CASSRDSKANEKLFF
. . TRBJ1-5 TRBV19 TGTGCCAGTAATTCGGCGAATAGCAATCAGCCCCAGCATTTT CASNSANSNQPQHF
. . TRBJ2-3 TRBV9 TGTGCCAGCAGCGTAGTTGAAGGGACAGATACGCAGTATTTT CASSVVEGTDTQYF
TRBD1 . TRBJ1-2 TRBV29-1 TGCAGCGTTGGGACAGGATGGGAGGGCTACACCTTC CSVGTGWEGYTF
. . TRBJ2-7 TRBV7-6 TGTGCCAGCAGCTCCTACAGTTATTACGAGCAGTACTTC CASSSYSYYEQYF
. . TRBJ1-1 TRBV5-6 TGTGCCAGCAGCTTGCCAGGCAGGAATGAAGCTTTCTTT CASSLPGRNEAFF
. few TRBJ1-4 TRBV2 TGTGCCAGCAGTGAATTAGGTTACAATGAAAAACTGTTTTTT CASSELGYNEKLFF
. . TRBJ2-1 TRBV9 TGTGCCAGCAGCGTCGGGAATAACAATGAGCAGTTCTTC CASSVGNNNEQFF
. . TRBJ2-1 TRBV11-2 TGTGCCAGCAGCTTAGATCCAGGGATCTACAATGAGCAGTTCTTC CASSLDPGIYNEQFF
TRBD1 . TRBJ1-1 TRBV6-6 TGTGCCAGCAGTTACCGGGGACAGGGAAGCCCTTTCTTT CASSYRGQGSPFF
. . TRBJ2-3 TRBV19 TGTGCCAGTAGTATGGCCGCGACTAGCACAGATACGCAGTATTTT CASSMAATSTDTQYF
. . TRBJ2-7 TRBV5-4 TGTGCCAGCAGCCAAGCCGGACTAATTTACGAGCAGTACTTC CASSQAGLIYEQYF
. . TRBJ1-4 TRBV19 TGTGCCAGTAGTATGGGTAATGAAAAACTGTTTTTT CASSMGNEKLFF
TRBD1 . TRBJ1-6 TRBV2 TGTGCCAGCAGGGGACAGGGCGGTAATTCACCCCTCCACTTT CASRGQGGNSPLHF
TRBD2 . TRBJ2-3 TRBV5-4 TGTGCCAGCAGCACCGGGACTAGCGGGGGGTCAGATACGCAGTATTTT CASSTGTSGGSDTQYF
TRBD1 . TRBJ1-5 TRBV29-1 TGCAGCGCTCGAGAGGGACAGGGCCCTAATTGGCCCCAGCATTTT CSAREGQGPNWPQHF
. few TRBJ2-7 TRBV7-2 TGTGCCAGCAGCTTTGCCCCCGGGAGCTCCTACGAGCAGTACTTC CASSFAPGSSYEQYF
. . TRBJ1-4 TRBV5-8 TGTGCCTGCTCGGGGGACGGTGAAAAACTGTTTTTT CACSGDGEKLFF
TRBD1 . TRBJ2-2 TRBV13 TGTGCCAGCAGGTGGACAGGGGCCGACACCGGGGAGCTGTTTTTT CASRWTGADTGELFF
. . TRBJ1-1 TRBV6-1 TGTGCCAGCAGTGTGGGCACTTGGAACACTGAAGCTTTCTTT CASSVGTWNTEAFF
. . TRBJ1-5 TRBV2 TGTGCCAGCGTTAGGGAGAATAGCAATCAGCCCCAGCATTTT CASVRENSNQPQHF
TRBD1 . TRBJ1-4 TRBV7-2 TGTGCCAGCAGCTTGAGAGGGGGCGTAACTAATGAAAAACTGTTTTTT CASSLRGGVTNEKLFF
TRBD2 . TRBJ2-3 TRBV4-2 TGTGCCAGCAGCCAAAGGACTAGCGGGGGGCCCATAAACACAGATACGCAGTATTTT CASSQRTSGGPINTDTQYF
. . TRBJ2-1 TRBV5-4 TGTGCCAGCACCCTAGCTGGGGATGAGCAGTTCTTC CASTLAGDEQFF
TRBD2 . TRBJ2-2 TRBV5-1 TGCGCCAGCACCATTACGGGGGGGAACACCGGGGAGCTGTTTTTT CASTITGGNTGELFF
. few TRBJ1-4 TRBV18 TGTGCCAGCTCACCCCCCAACAGACTCCGTAATGAAAAACTGTTTTTT CASSPPNRLRNEKLFF
. . TRBJ1-2 TRBV20-1 TGCAGTGCTCTCTATGGCTACACCTTC CSALYGYTF
. . TRBJ2-2 TRBV25-1 TGTGCCAGCAGAACCGGGGAGCTGTTTTTT CASRTGELFF
. . TRBJ2-2 TRBV30 TGTGCCTGGAGCGAAGCGAACACCGGGGAGCTGTTTTTT CAWSEANTGELFF
. . TRBJ2-1 TRBV5-1 TGCGCCAGCAGCCTTCTGAACAATGAGCAGTTCTTC CASSLLNNEQFF
TRBD1 . TRBJ2-5 TRBV27 TGTGCCAGCAGTTCGGGACAGGGAGGGGAGACCCAGTACTTC CASSSGQGGETQYF
. . TRBJ1-1 TRBV19 TGTGCCAGTAGTTCACAGGGTGGGATCACTGAAGCTTTCTTT CASSSQGGITEAFF
. . TRBJ1-6 TRBV5-6 TGTGCCAGCAGCTTGAGTGGAACGGGGAATTCACCCCTCCACTTT CASSLSGTGNSPLHF
. . TRBJ2-7 TRBV28 TGTGCCAGCAGTTTTGCCCTACCTTCCGAGCAGTACTTC CASSFALPSEQYF
. . TRBJ2-1 TRBV5-1 TGCGCCAGCAGCTGGGGGGCGTACTACAATGAGCAGTTCTTC CASSWGAYYNEQFF
. . TRBJ1-6 TRBV6-5 TGTGCCAGCAGTGGGACGCAGGATAATTCACCCCTCCACTTT CASSGTQDNSPLHF
. . TRBJ1-1 TRBV6-1 TGTGCCAGCACCTGGACAGACAACACTGAAGCTTTCTTT CASTWTDNTEAFF